Detailed here is one T cell receptor beta chain. Its target is unknown. The time point is: recipient sample about 28 days before transplant, after cytoreduction. Recipient blood drawn about 28 days pretransplant and days 30, 100, 180 after. The ends were cut back, 1 base at V and 8 bases at J, with 8 bases in the middle. The germline CDR1 and CDR2 sequences are LNHDA and SQIVND (reference sequence). The CDR3 consists of 12 residues. This sample was taken from a study of T cell clonotyping in hematopoietic cell transplantation. Findings and limits, study-wide: After transplant, recipient diversity fell while pathologically expanded clonotypes grew through day 180.

The repertoire was sequenced with immunoSEQ multiplex PCR; TCRdb's copy has only in-frame clones and lacks some. The sample gives roughly 20,000 clones, 85% to 90% of which show up once; 3% to 4% is in the top ten. The specimen was peripheral blood mononuclear cells, collected before stem cell transplant. This chain connects TRBV19 to TRBJ1-2; D remains ambiguous. The sequence derives from a young man with biphenotypic leukemia. Some clones in this sample may be carry-over from other donors' samples. CDR3 bases: TGTGCCAGTAGTATAGTGAGCAGGGGCTACACCTTC. It specifies CASSIVSRGYTF.